A selection of T cell receptor beta chains follows, all from one sample in a study of blood T cell repertoires in COVID-19. Only in-frame clones appear in the TCRdb table, and some are missing; sequencing was by immunoSEQ multiplex PCR. This table holds fewer than 350,000 clones, over 75% found once. Sequenced: peripheral blood. The receptors here all came from a woman aged 25-40 years with COVID-19, enrolled during active disease. Each CDR3 is given with its conserved first and last residue. Fields, in order: D gene, clone size, V gene, J gene, CDR3 protein, CDR3 DNA. The D gene is left open where the match is weak. For some rows the clone size is stated as once, few or many, or as a class when expanded; others skip it.

>.|.|TRBV27|TRBJ2-2
CASSRRGPGELFF
TGTGCCAGCAGTCGGAGGGGGCCCGGGGAGCTGTTTTTT
>.|.|TRBV29-1|TRBJ2-1
CSVVAEGYNEQFF
TGCAGCGTTGTAGCGGAAGGCTACAATGAGCAGTTCTTC
>.|.|TRBV11-2|TRBJ2-1
CASSLQGSYNEQFF
TGTGCCAGCAGCTTACAGGGGTCCTACAATGAGCAGTTCTTC
>.|.|TRBV2|TRBJ2-5
CASTQGRGLGQETQYF
TGTGCCAGCACCCAGGGTAGGGGCCTTGGCCAAGAGACCCAGTACTTC
>TRBD1|.|TRBV2|TRBJ2-7
CASSDYTGGFRTYEQYF
TGTGCCAGCAGTGATTATACAGGGGGCTTCCGCACCTACGAGCAGTACTTC
>TRBD1|.|TRBV18|TRBJ1-1
CASSGTGGNTEAFF
TGTGCCAGCTCAGGGACAGGGGGTAACACTGAAGCTTTCTTT
>.|.|TRBV30|TRBJ1-6
CAWSQGVNSPLHF
TGTGCCTGGAGTCAAGGGGTTAATTCACCCCTCCACTTT
>TRBD2|.|TRBV4-1|TRBJ2-1
CASSQVTGLAGDNEQFF
TGCGCCAGCAGCCAAGTCACGGGACTAGCGGGAGACAATGAGCAGTTCTTC
>.|.|TRBV6-6|TRBJ1-4
CASSYSTAAPNEKLFF
TGTGCCAGCAGTTACTCGACAGCCGCACCTAATGAAAAACTGTTTTTT
>TRBD2|.|TRBV5-4|TRBJ2-3
CASSLASSGSYTQYF
TGTGCCAGCAGCTTGGCGTCTAGCGGGAGTTATACGCAGTATTTT
>.|.|TRBV5-4|TRBJ2-5
CASSFRQDQETQYF
TGTGCCAGCAGCTTTCGACAGGACCAAGAGACCCAGTACTTC
>TRBD1|.|TRBV14|TRBJ1-6
CASSQGTGVSPLHF
TGTGCCAGCAGCCAGGGGACAGGGGTCTCACCCCTCCACTTT
>TRBD1|.|TRBV30|TRBJ1-2
CAWALPTGGFMNYGYTF
TGTGCCTGGGCCCTTCCCACAGGGGGCTTCATGAACTATGGCTACACCTTC
>.|.|TRBV11-3|TRBJ2-7
CASSLGPGVYDEQYF
TGTGCCAGCAGCTTAGGGCCGGGGGTCTACGACGAGCAGTACTTC
>TRBD1|.|TRBV29-1|TRBJ2-1
CSVSRTGGHEQFF
TGCAGCGTTTCCAGGACAGGGGGTCATGAGCAGTTCTTC
>TRBD1|.|TRBV7-6|TRBJ1-1
CASSLSATGGTEAFF
TGTGCCAGCAGCTTATCCGCAACAGGGGGCACTGAAGCTTTCTTT
>.|.|TRBV6-5|TRBJ1-2
CASSPRGGKIYGYTF
TGTGCCAGCAGTCCCCGCGGCGGGAAAATATATGGCTACACCTTC
>TRBD1|.|TRBV27|TRBJ2-1
CASSLPPTGAGNEQFF
TGTGCCAGCAGTTTGCCTCCGACAGGGGCTGGGAATGAGCAGTTCTTC
>.|.|TRBV7-9|TRBJ1-2
CASSQGTNYGYTF
TGTGCCAGCAGCCAGGGAACTAACTATGGCTACACCTTC
>TRBD2|once|TRBV9|TRBJ2-5
CASSGTSGAGETQYF
TGTGCCAGCTCAGGGACTAGCGGGGCGGGGGAGACCCAGTACTTC
>TRBD1|.|TRBV27|TRBJ2-7
CASSSSGTGLYEQYF
TGTGCCAGCAGTTCGTCCGGGACAGGCCTCTACGAGCAGTACTTC
>.|.|TRBV7-9|TRBJ1-1
CASSFRENTEAFF
TGTGCCAGCAGCTTCCGGGAGAACACTGAAGCTTTCTTT
>.|.|TRBV18|TRBJ2-1
CASSSTEYNEQFF
TGTGCCAGCTCATCGACAGAGTACAATGAGCAGTTCTTC
>TRBD1|.|TRBV20-1|TRBJ1-5
CSASRDRGQGQPQHF
TGCAGTGCTAGTAGGGACAGGGGGCAGGGTCAGCCCCAGCATTTT
>.|.|TRBV28|TRBJ1-6
CASSPVSYNSPLHF
TGTGCCAGCAGCCCAGTCTCCTATAATTCACCCCTCCACTTT
>.|.|TRBV5-1|TRBJ1-1
CASSWGAAGNTEAFF
TGCGCCAGCAGCTGGGGCGCGGCCGGGAACACTGAAGCTTTCTTT
>.|.|TRBV5-1|TRBJ2-7
CASRFAGGAAYEQYF
TGCGCCAGCAGGTTTGCTGGTGGGGCAGCTTACGAGCAGTACTTC
>.|once|TRBV12-3/TRBV12-4|TRBJ2-1
CASSPSVVNEQFF
TGTGCCAGCAGTCCCTCCGTTGTCAATGAGCAGTTCTTC
>TRBD1|once|TRBV4-1|TRBJ2-7
CASSQDGTGTSYEQYF
TGCGCCAGCAGCCAAGATGGGACAGGGACCTCCTACGAGCAGTACTTC
>.|.|TRBV6-5|TRBJ2-3
CASSRTDTDTQYF
TGTGCCAGCAGCAGGACAGACACAGATACGCAGTATTTT
>.|once|TRBV4-1|TRBJ2-1
CASSQDLQLYNEQFF
TGCGCCAGCAGCCAAGATCTACAGCTCTACAATGAGCAGTTCTTC